The 19 T cell receptor beta chains listed next were all sequenced from one sample in a study of control samples from healthy donors and cancer patients. Assay used: immunoSEQ multiplex PCR; TCRdb lists only in-frame clones, some missing. The sample lists about 130,000 clones; more than 75% were seen once. What was sequenced was blood. The receptors were gathered from a man younger than 35 in good health.

This chain joins TRBV27 and TRBJ2-3, with TRBD1 as a possible D gene (6 bases). With 2 bases removed from V and 9 bases from J, the gap between germline ends came to 9 bases. CDR3 length: 12 amino acids. CDR1 and CDR2 from the germline V gene are MNHEY and SMNVEV (reference sequence). DNA of the CDR3: TGTGCCAGCAGTTTAATCACAGGGACGCAGTATTTT. This encodes CASSLITGTQYF.

This chain joins TRBV19 and TRBJ1-1; D gene uncertain. This CDR3 contains 13 residues. Per the germline V gene, CDR1 is LNHDA and CDR2 is SQIVND (reference sequence). Trimming left V 10 bases short and J 0 bases short, with 12 bases between. CDR3 DNA sequence: TGTGCCACCAAGACGTTCATGAACACTGAAGCTTTCTTT. It translates to CATKTFMNTEAFF. The full variable domain, completed using reference TRBV19 and TRBJ1-1, is DGGITQSPKYLFRKEGQNVTLSCEQNLNHDAMYWYRQDPGQGLRLIYYSQIVNDFQKGDIAEGYSVSREKKESFPLTVTSAQKNPTAFYLCATKTFMNTEAFFGQGTRLTVV.

The chain employs TRBV11-2 and TRBJ2-7, with D tentatively TRBD1 (6 bases). Germline lookup yields CDR1 SGHAT and CDR2 FQNNGV. V was shortened by 3 bases and J by 6 bases, with 15 bases between the two germline ends. The CDR3 loop spans 14 amino acids. The CDR3 sequence is CASSLGATGREQYF. CDR3 nucleotide sequence: TGTGCCAGCAGCTTGGGGGCAACAGGTCGCGAGCAGTACTTC. Full variable domain (missing parts from reference TRBV11-2 and TRBJ2-7): EAGVAQSPRYKIIEKRQSVAFWCNPISGHATLYWYQQILGQGPKLLIQFQNNGVVDDSQLPKDRFSAERLKGVDSTLKIQPAKLEDSAVYLCASSLGATGREQYFGPGTRLTVT.

The chain couples TRBV6-4 to TRBJ1-5; D not certain. Trimming removed 4 bases at V and 0 bases at J, with 4 bases between. CDR3 size: 13 residues. CDR1 and CDR2 (germline): MRHNA, SNTAGT. The DNA of the CDR3 is TGTGCCAGCAGTGGGGATAGCAATCAGCCCCAGCATTTT. It translates to CASSGDSNQPQHF.

The rearrangement links TRBV28 to TRBJ1-1; maybe TRBD1 (6 bases). The CDR3 consists of 15 residues. Germline assignment: CDR1 MDHEN and CDR2 SYDVKM. V lost 3 bases and J lost 6, with 17 bases in between. The CDR3, as DNA: TGTGCCAGCAGTTTTGAGCTAGGGGGGATCCCTGAAGCTTTCTTT. It codes for CASSFELGGIPEAFF.

The rearrangement uses TRBV14 and TRBJ1-1; unclear D gene. This CDR3 has 12 amino acids. Looked up from germline, CDR1 is SGHDN and CDR2 is FVKESK. Trimming removed 3 bases at V and 5 bases at J, with 7 bases between. The CDR3 region has the DNA TGTGCCAGCAGCCACCCTTGGACTGAAGCTTTCTTT. Translating it yields CASSHPWTEAFF.

The chain combines TRBV7-2 with TRBJ2-1, with 16 bases that match TRBD2. This CDR3 region has 16 residues. The V segment lost 0 bases and the J segment 8 bases; nucleotides outside the gene matches: 1. Germline CDR1 reads SGHTA; CDR2 reads FQGNSA. CDR3 amino acids: CASSLAGLAGGHEQFF. CDR3 coding DNA: TGTGCCAGCAGCTTAGCGGGACTAGCGGGAGGGCATGAGCAGTTCTTC. Filled out from reference TRBV7-2 and TRBJ2-1, the complete variable domain reads GAGVSQSPSNKVTEKGKDVELRCDPISGHTALYWYRQSLGQGLEFLIYFQGNSAPDKSGLPSDRFSAERTGGSVSTLTIQRTQQEDSAVYLCASSLAGLAGGHEQFFGPGTRLTVL.

This clone is judged medium-sized. Sequence at one end of the junction differs from germline and may be a read error. The chain combines TRBV5-1 with TRBJ1-1; possible D gene TRBD1, 5 bases. The CDR3 covers 15 residues. Germline lookup yields CDR1 SGHRS and CDR2 YFSETQ. The CDR3 DNA reads TGCGCCAGCAGCCCCGGCGGGGGGTTGAAAACTGAAGCTTTCTTT. Translating gives CASSPGGGLKTEAFF.

The chain combines TRBV28 with TRBJ2-7; 8 bases agree with TRBD2. From germline, CDR1 is MDHEN and CDR2 SYDVKM. V lost 5 bases, J lost 3 bases, and 6 bases stayed unmatched. The CDR3 runs to 14 residues. The CDR3 is CASSNGLADYEQYF. CDR3 DNA: TGTGCCAGCAGTAACGGACTAGCCGACTACGAGCAGTACTTC.

The J gene is TRBJ1-2, the V gene TRBV5-6; D ambiguous. Germline V gives CDR1 SGHDT, CDR2 YYEEEE. The CDR3 loop spans 17 amino acids. V was shortened by 4 bases and J by 5 bases, with 24 bases between the two germline ends. The CDR3 loop reads CASSHRLENISPYGYTF. In DNA form, the CDR3 reads TGTGCCAGCAGCCACCGATTAGAGAACATAAGCCCTTATGGCTACACCTTC. Filled out from reference TRBV5-6 and TRBJ1-2, the complete variable domain reads DAGVTQSPTHLIKTRGQQVTLRCSPKSGHDTVSWYQQALGQGPQFIFQYYEEEERQRGNFPDRFSGHQFPNYSSELNVNALLLGDSALYLCASSHRLENISPYGYTFGSGTRLTVV.

The chain employs TRBV11-2 and TRBJ2-5; D remains unclear. With 0 bases removed from V and 2 bases from J, the gap between germline ends came to 10 bases. The CDR3 is made up of 15 amino acids. The germline V gene encodes CDR1 SGHAT and CDR2 FQNNGV. The CDR3 coding sequence is TGTGCCAGCAGCTTAGATCTTGGCCTACAAGAGACCCAGTACTTC. Translated: CASSLDLGLQETQYF.

The V and J genes are TRBV7-8 and TRBJ1-5; D possibly corresponds to TRBD1 (6 bases). The CDR3 length is 15 residues. V dropped 3 bases and J dropped 9 bases, with 18 bases sitting between them. The germline V gene has CDR1 SGHVS and CDR2 FQNEAQ. For the CDR3, the DNA is TGTGCCAGCAGCTTGGCCGCCGGGGGCCAATCGCCCCAGCATTTT. It encodes CASSLAAGGQSPQHF.

The gene calls are TRBV19 and TRBJ2-3, with unresolved D. The V end was cut by 7 bases, the J end by 2 bases, with 13 bases between. Germline assignment: CDR1 LNHDA and CDR2 SQIVND (reference sequence). This CDR3 has 14 amino acids. The CDR3 spells CASTPGWVTDTQYF. The CDR3 DNA follows: TGTGCCAGTACCCCCGGATGGGTCACAGATACGCAGTATTTT.

In this sample, this clone turned up once. The chain is built from TRBV7-3 and TRBJ2-3; 11 bases match TRBD2. The V gene end was trimmed by 4 bases and the J gene end by 0 bases; junction bases not matched to a gene: 3. The CDR3 runs to 16 residues. The germline CDR1 and CDR2 sequences are SGHTA and FQGTGA. CDR3 loop: CASSSGLAVSTDTQYF. The CDR3 region has the DNA TGTGCCAGCAGCTCGGGACTAGCGGTTAGCACAGATACGCAGTATTTT.

A single count supports this clone. This chain uses TRBV19 with TRBJ2-1, with D possibly matching TRBD1 (5 bases). Germline CDR1 reads LNHDA; CDR2 reads SQIVND (reference sequence). V was clipped by 6 bases and J by 5 bases, with 20 bases between them. There are 16 residues in the CDR3. In DNA, the CDR3 is TGTGCCAGTAGCCCTCTCAGGGCTTACGGTAACAATGAGCAGTTCTTC. Its protein is CASSPLRAYGNNEQFF.

The chain links TRBV27 to TRBJ2-7, with 11 bases that match TRBD2. The germline gives CDR1 MNHEY, CDR2 SMNVEV (reference sequence). V shed 5 bases, J shed 5 bases, and the junction held 11 bases outside the gene matches. This CDR3 has 16 residues. The CDR3 DNA reads as TGTGCCAGCAGTCTCCGACTAGCGGGAATGAAGGACGAGCAGTACTTC. Residues: CASSLRLAGMKDEQYF.

V is TRBV15 and J is TRBJ2-5; D gene ambiguous. V gave up 0 bases and J gave up 5 bases, with 19 bases separating them. The CDR3 is 17 amino acids. Germline assignment: CDR1 LNHNV and CDR2 YYDKDF (reference sequence). The chain's CDR3 is CATSRDVADPARETQYF. The CDR3 DNA is TGTGCCACCAGCAGAGACGTTGCGGACCCGGCACGGGAGACCCAGTACTTC. The full variable domain, with the rest looked up from reference TRBV15 and TRBJ2-5, is DAMVIQNPRYQVTQFGKPVTLSCSQTLNHNVMYWYQQKSSQAPKLLFHYYDKDFNNEADTPDNFQSRRPNTSFCFLDIRSPGLGDTAMYLCATSRDVADPARETQYFGPGTRLLVL.

The rearrangement joins TRBV10-3 to TRBJ1-3, with D perhaps TRBD1 (6 bases). V lost 10 bases and J 0 bases, leaving 10 bases between the germline ends. The CDR3 has 13 amino acids. Germline V gives CDR1 ENHRY, CDR2 SYGVKD. DNA for the CDR3: TGTGCCAGTACGACAGGCTCTGGAAACACCATATATTTT. This gives the protein CASTTGSGNTIYF.

The chain employs TRBV30 and TRBJ1-1; no clear D gene. The CDR3 loop spans 13 amino acids. The V gene lost 2 bases and the J gene lost 5 bases, with 12 bases spanning the gap. The germline gives CDR1 GTSNPN, CDR2 SVGIG (reference sequence). Here the CDR3 DNA reads TGTGCCTGGAGTTCGGGAGACGGGACTGAAGCTTTCTTT. Translating gives CAWSSGDGTEAFF.